The rows below give T cell receptor beta chains drawn from one sample of a study of cytomegalovirus exposure and HLA in healthy donors. The repertoire was sequenced with immunoSEQ multiplex PCR; TCRdb's copy has only in-frame clones and lacks some. This table holds over 200,000 clones, 88% found once. The sample was PBMCs. Every receptor here comes from a woman aged 18-29 years in good health and CMV-seronegative. Each CDR3 is given with its conserved first and last residue. A D gene is named only where the DNA matches it firmly. Clone size is given for some rows only: seen once, a few or many times, or a class if the clone is expanded.

d_call j_call v_call cdr3_length clone_size cdr3_nt cdr3_aa
TRBD2 TRBJ2-7 TRBV5-5 14 - TGTGCCAGCAGCTTGACTAGCGGGAGGCTCGAGCAGTACTTC CASSLTSGRLEQYF
- TRBJ2-7 TRBV5-1 14 - TGCGCCAGCAGCTTAGGACTGGTCTCCTACGAGCAGTACTTC CASSLGLVSYEQYF
- TRBJ1-2 TRBV27 14 - TGTGCCAGCAGTTTCGGGGGGCTGCGCTATGGCTACACCTTC CASSFGGLRYGYTF
- TRBJ2-7 TRBV6-1 12 - TGTGCCAGCAGTGAGTCAGGCTACGAGCAGTACTTC CASSESGYEQYF
- TRBJ2-1 TRBV15 18 few TGTGCCACCAGCAGAGATCTGGGGGGGGGACAGGCGTACAATGAGCAGTTCTTC CATSRDLGGGQAYNEQFF
- TRBJ2-5 TRBV6-6 16 - TGTGCCAGCAGAAGGGAGGTGGCGGAACCAATGGAGACCCAGTACTTC CASRREVAEPMETQYF
- TRBJ2-7 TRBV29-1 12 - TGCAGCACCACAGGGTACGCGGGCGAGCAGTACTTC CSTTGYAGEQYF
- TRBJ2-5 TRBV7-9 14 - TGTGCCAGCAGTAAAGCGGTAATACAAGAGACCCAGTACTTC CASSKAVIQETQYF
TRBD1 TRBJ2-3 TRBV11-3 15 - TGTGCCAGCAGCTTAACCGGACAGGCCACAGATACGCAGTATTTT CASSLTGQATDTQYF
TRBD1 TRBJ2-1 TRBV18 14 - TGTGCCAGCTATACAGGGGAAACTTACAATGAGCAGTTCTTC CASYTGETYNEQFF
TRBD2 TRBJ2-7 TRBV11-2 16 once TGTGCCAGCAGCTTAAGGATAGCGGGGACCTCCTACGAGCAGTACTTC CASSLRIAGTSYEQYF
TRBD2 TRBJ2-1 TRBV29-1 14 - TGCAGCGTTGATGGAACCGGGAGGCGCAATGAGCAGTTCTTC CSVDGTGRRNEQFF
TRBD2 TRBJ2-1 TRBV6-6 16 - TGTGCCAGCCGCCCGGGACTAGCGGGAGGAGGCCATGAGCAGTTCTTC CASRPGLAGGGHEQFF
- TRBJ2-2 TRBV21-1 15 - TGTGCCAGCAGCAAAGAGGGTCAGGGCGTATGGGAGCTGTTTTTT CASSKEGQGVWELFF
TRBD1 TRBJ2-7 TRBV2 15 - TGTGCCAGCAGCCTTCCCTGGACAGGTGCAGCGGAGCAGTACTTC CASSLPWTGAAEQYF
- TRBJ2-6 TRBV11-2 17 - TGTGCCAGCAGCTTCAGGGTACGGGTCTCTGGGGCCAACGTCCTGACTTTC CASSFRVRVSGANVLTF
TRBD1 TRBJ1-2 TRBV30 14 - TGTGCCTGGAGACCAGACAGGGCAGCGTATGGCTACACCTTC CAWRPDRAAYGYTF
- TRBJ2-3 TRBV19 13 - TGTGCCAGTAGCGGGGTTAACACAGATACGCAGTATTTT CASSGVNTDTQYF
- TRBJ2-5 TRBV30 16 - TGTGCCTGGAGTGTGGGAATCGGGACAAGACAAGAGACCCAGTACTTC CAWSVGIGTRQETQYF
- TRBJ1-2 TRBV4-1 15 - TGCGCCAGCAGCCCTCCCGTAGATGACGGGAATGGCTACACCTTC CASSPPVDDGNGYTF
TRBD1 TRBJ2-7 TRBV5-1 14 - TGCGCCAGCAGCTGGGGACAGGGCGACTACGAGCAGTACTTC CASSWGQGDYEQYF
TRBD1 TRBJ2-7 TRBV6-5 14 - TGTGCCAGCAGGGACAGGGCTCTCGTATACGAGCAGTACTTC CASRDRALVYEQYF
- TRBJ2-1 TRBV10-3 15 - TGTGCCATCAAGGTAGGGGACTTCGCCTACAATGAGCAGTTCTTC CAIKVGDFAYNEQFF
- TRBJ2-7 TRBV30 11 - TGTGCCTGGGGTGCCACTTACGAGCAGTACTTC CAWGATYEQYF
TRBD2 TRBJ2-7 TRBV27 14 - TGTGCCAGCAGTGGACTAGCGGGAGGATACGAGCAGTACTTC CASSGLAGGYEQYF
- TRBJ2-1 TRBV29-1 12 - TGCAGCGTAGAGGGAGTGGTCAATGAGCAGTTCTTC CSVEGVVNEQFF
TRBD1 TRBJ1-1 TRBV30 13 - TGTGCCTGGAGTAAACAGGGGTTCACTGAAGCTTTCTTT CAWSKQGFTEAFF
- TRBJ1-2 TRBV7-9 15 - TGTGCCAGCAGCCTTCGAGGGACACACCACTATGGCTACACCTTC CASSLRGTHHYGYTF
- TRBJ2-7 TRBV27 14 - TGTGCCAGCAAACCGAGCGGAGGGGTCTACGAGCAGTACTTC CASKPSGGVYEQYF
- TRBJ2-3 TRBV7-2 12 once TGTGCCAGCAGCTCCCGAACGGGAACTAAGTATTTT CASSSRTGTKYF
- TRBJ2-7 TRBV6-1 13 - TGTGCCAGCTTACTTGGGAGCTCCTACGAGCAGTACTTC CASLLGSSYEQYF
- TRBJ1-2 TRBV5-1 12 - TGCGCCAGCAGCCCCGGGGGGTATGGCTACACCTTC CASSPGGYGYTF
- TRBJ2-1 TRBV29-1 13 - TGCAGCGTTGAACAGTTCTCCTACAATGAGCAGTTCTTC CSVEQFSYNEQFF
TRBD1 TRBJ1-1 TRBV2 14 - TGTGCCAGCAGTGTAGAACAGGGGGTCACTGAAGCTTTCTTT CASSVEQGVTEAFF
- TRBJ2-2 TRBV30 16 - TGTGCCTGGAACCCAGTGGGGCGGACGAACACCGGGGAGCTGTTTTTT CAWNPVGRTNTGELFF
- TRBJ2-7 TRBV6-5 13 - TGTGCCAGCAGTGGGGACTCCACCTACGAGCAGTACTTC CASSGDSTYEQYF
TRBD2 TRBJ2-1 TRBV5-1 15 - TGCGCCAGCAGCACAGCGGGAGGCTCCTACAATGAGCAGTTCTTC CASSTAGGSYNEQFF
- TRBJ2-7 TRBV28 13 - TGTGCCAGCAGTTTAGGCAGCTCCTACGAGCAGTACTTC CASSLGSSYEQYF
TRBD1 TRBJ2-7 TRBV11-2 15 - TGTGCCAGCAGCTCGTTCCGGGACAGGGGCTACGAGCAGTACTTC CASSSFRDRGYEQYF
TRBD2 TRBJ2-7 TRBV7-2 18 - TGTGCCAGCAGCTTAGTGGAGACTAGCGCGCTGCACTCCTACGAGCAGTACTTC CASSLVETSALHSYEQYF
- TRBJ2-1 TRBV5-1 13 - TGCGCCAGCAGATTCGAGGAGTACAATGAGCAGTTCTTC CASRFEEYNEQFF
TRBD1 TRBJ2-7 TRBV28 13 few TGTGCCAGCAGTCCGGACAGGGGGCACGAGCAGTACTTC CASSPDRGHEQYF
- TRBJ2-1 TRBV5-4 15 - TGTGCCAGCAGCTTGGGGGCGAGCTCCTACAATGAGCAGTTCTTC CASSLGASSYNEQFF
TRBD1 TRBJ1-2 TRBV6-1 13 - TGTGCCAGCAGTGAAAGGGGGCGGGCGGGCTACACCTTC CASSERGRAGYTF
TRBD2 TRBJ2-1 TRBV27 15 once TGTGCCAGCAACTCCGGCGGGAGACCCCTAGGGGAGCAGTTCTTC CASNSGGRPLGEQFF
TRBD2 TRBJ2-2 TRBV2 15 - TGTGCCAGCAGGGCGCTAGCGGGAGGCACCGGGGAGCTGTTTTTT CASRALAGGTGELFF
TRBD1 TRBJ2-7 TRBV6-6 13 - TGTGCCAGCAAAGGGGGCTATAACAGAGAGCAGTACTTC CASKGGYNREQYF
- TRBJ1-2 TRBV5-1 13 - TGCGCCAGCAGCCCCGGTTCCAACTATGGCTACACCTTC CASSPGSNYGYTF
TRBD2 TRBJ2-7 TRBV28 15 once TGTGCCAGCACTCTGAGCGGGGGGCAATCCTACGAGCAGTACTTC CASTLSGGQSYEQYF
TRBD1 TRBJ1-2 TRBV27 13 - TGTGCCAGCAGCCGACAGGGTGGCTATGGCTACACCTTC CASSRQGGYGYTF
- TRBJ2-5 TRBV18 13 - TGTGCCAGCTCACCCCCCGAAACTGTGACCCAGTACTTC CASSPPETVTQYF
- TRBJ1-2 TRBV5-1 14 - TGCGCCAGCAGCCCGGGGGGGACTGCCTATGGCTACACCTTC CASSPGGTAYGYTF
- TRBJ2-5 TRBV9 14 many TGTGCCAGCAGCTCCGGCCGGAGGTCAGAGACCCAGTACTTC CASSSGRRSETQYF
- TRBJ1-2 TRBV29-1 14 - TGCAGCGTTGGGGCCCTCCAGGGTGGGTATGGCTACACCTTC CSVGALQGGYGYTF
TRBD1 TRBJ2-2 TRBV5-6 18 - TGTGCCAGCAGCCCCGACCCGAAGACAGGGGTGTACACCGGGGAGCTGTTTTTT CASSPDPKTGVYTGELFF
TRBD1 TRBJ1-5 TRBV7-9 15 - TGTGCCAGCAGCCCCGGACAGGGTAACAATCAGCCCCAGCATTTT CASSPGQGNNQPQHF
- TRBJ2-7 TRBV11-2 13 - TGTGCCAGCAGCGCCACTAGTAGCTACGAGCAGTACTTC CASSATSSYEQYF